The 29 T cell receptor beta chains below come from one sample, sequenced in a study of regulatory T cells in long-lasting Graves disease. Specified time point: newly diagnosed GD, antithyroid drugs for less than 3 months. Preparation of the TCR library used RNA extracted from PBMCs. Investigators prepared the TCR beta libraries by applying iRepertoire HTBI primers and Arm-PCR of CDR3 regions. TCRdb fed the multiplex PCR reads into MiXCR, producing one record per CDR3 protein. This sample has approximately 350,000 distinct CDR3 sequences; roughly 15% occur once, and the top ten carry about 19%. The data also belong to a second study, concerning T cells in Graves' hyperthyroidism and ophthalmopathy.

The specimen was peripheral blood mononuclear cells (PBMCs), collected at new diagnosis, from a patient treated with antithyroid drugs. These receptors came from a woman aged 18-29 years with Graves disease.

This clonotype was seen ten or more times. This chain links TRBV30 with TRBJ2-3, with TRBD2 as a possible D gene (6 bases). V was clipped by 0 bases and J by 0 bases, with 13 bases between them. In germline, CDR1 is GTSNPN, CDR2 SVGIG (reference sequence). The CDR3 covers 16 residues. CDR3 nucleotides: TGTGCCTGGAGTGTTGTTAGCGGATCTAGCACAGATACGCAGTATTTT. It specifies CAWSVVSGSSTDTQYF.

A few counts support this clonotype. The chain carries TRBV20-1 and TRBJ2-3; tentatively, D is TRBD2 (7 bases). Trimming removed 6 bases from V and 3 bases from J, with 19 bases in between. The germline V gene encodes CDR1 DFQATT and CDR2 SNEGSKA (reference sequence). This CDR3 spans 15 amino acids. The CDR3, as DNA: TGCAGTGCAAGGGGGTCTAGCGGCGAGACAGATACGCAGTATTTT. Amino acid sequence: CSARGSSGETDTQYF.

This clonotype has at least ten counts. The rearrangement joins TRBV2 to TRBJ2-3; D may correspond to TRBD1 or TRBD2 (7 bases each). Looked up from germline, CDR1 is SNHLY and CDR2 is FYNNEI. There are 13 residues in the CDR3. The ends were cut back, 3 bases at V and 6 bases at J, with 10 bases in the middle. Here the CDR3 DNA reads TGTGCCAGCAGTGATCAGGGGGGGGATACGCAGTATTTT. Its translation is CASSDQGGDTQYF.

This clonotype was seen a few times. Lacking the conserved final phenylalanine or tryptophan, this CDR3 likely reflects a read error. CDR3: CASRDDQSSYNEQFL. In DNA, the CDR3 is TGTGCCAGCAGAGACGACCAGAGCTCCTACAATGAGCAGTTCCTC. This chain uses TRBV6-1 with TRBJ2-1; D is ambiguous. Germline values: CDR1 MNHNS, CDR2 SASEGT. Trimming pared 6 bases from V and 0 bases from J, leaving 12 bases between. This CDR3 has 15 amino acids.

This clonotype was picked up a small number of times. The J gene is TRBJ1-2, the V gene TRBV2; perhaps TRBD1 as D (6 bases). CDR3 size: 16 residues. The V gene's germline CDR1 is SNHLY and CDR2 FYNNEI. Trimming left V 7 bases short and J 6 bases short, with 24 bases between. The CDR3 DNA is TGTGCCAGCACCCTAAAACAGGGTTCCGCTACGCATGGCTACACCTTC. Its translation is CASTLKQGSATHGYTF.

This clonotype was detected a few times. This sequence joins TRBV5-5 and TRBJ1-3; D is undetermined. The germline V gene encodes CDR1 SGHKS and CDR2 YYEKEE (reference sequence). This CDR3 comprises 13 residues. The V end lost 0 bases, the J end lost 4 bases, and 5 bases lay between the germline ends. The CDR3 DNA reads as TGTGCCAGCAGCTTGGATCAGGGAAACACCATATATTTT. Its protein is CASSLDQGNTIYF.

This clonotype was seen at least ten times. The chain combines TRBV6-1 with TRBJ1-6, with a tentative D call TRBD1 (5 bases). The length of the CDR3 is 15 residues. Germline V gene lookup returns CDR1 MNHNS and CDR2 SASEGT. Trimming pared 2 bases from V and 7 bases from J, leaving 12 bases between. CDR3 coding DNA: TGTGCCAGCAGTGAAAGGGGTTTATGGAATTCACCCCTCCACTTT. This codes for CASSERGLWNSPLHF.

This clonotype was recorded many times. V and J are TRBV6-1 and TRBJ2-2, with D perhaps TRBD2 (6 bases). V shed 8 bases and J shed 4 bases, with 14 bases lying between them. CDR3 length equals 14 residues. The germline CDR1 and CDR2 sequences are MNHNS and SASEGT. CDR3 protein: CASGAGSLTGELFF. The CDR3 coding sequence is TGTGCCAGCGGGGCGGGAAGTCTCACCGGGGAGCTGTTTTTT.

This clonotype came up many times. The rearrangement joins TRBV7-6 to TRBJ2-2; 7 bases fit TRBD2. With 5 bases clipped from V and 5 bases from J, the junction kept 8 bases outside the gene matches. This CDR3 has 15 residues. Germline CDR1 reads SGHVS; CDR2 reads FNYEAQ. Written as DNA, the CDR3 is TGTGCCAGCAGCCACCAAGCGGGGTCGACCGGGGAGCTGTTTTTT. It yields the protein CASSHQAGSTGELFF.

This clonotype was observed many times. The V and J genes are TRBV6-5 and TRBJ2-2; 9 bases line up with TRBD1. The V and J ends lost 4 bases and 7 bases, in that order; junction bases with no gene match: 7. Germline V gene lookup returns CDR1 MNHEY and CDR2 SVGAGI. The CDR3 consists of 15 residues. The CDR3 loop is CASSLRTGVLGELFF. DNA for the CDR3: TGTGCCAGCAGTTTAAGGACAGGGGTTCTCGGGGAGCTGTTTTTT.

This clonotype turned up a few times. This sequence joins TRBV10-3 and TRBJ2-1; 12 bases match TRBD1. CDR1 ENHRY and CDR2 SYGVKD come from the germline V gene. CDR3 size: 16 residues. The junction had 12 bases not matched to a gene; V was cut back by 6 bases and J by 9 bases. The CDR3 DNA follows: TGTGCCATCAGAGACCCGGGACAGGGGGCGCGGGCTGAGCAGTTCTTC. Amino acid sequence: CAIRDPGQGARAEQFF.

This clonotype showed up many times. The CDR3 DNA is TGCAGTGCTAAACAAGACCTCACGCCCTTTTCTAGCACAGATACGCAGTATTTT. Translation: CSAKQDLTPFSSTDTQYF. The V gene is TRBV20-1, the J gene TRBJ2-3, with D unclear. Trimming cost V 4 bases and J 0 bases, with 23 bases left between them. The CDR3 sequence is 18 residues long. Germline V lookup: CDR1 DFQATT, CDR2 SNEGSKA (reference sequence).

This clonotype came up many times. J is TRBJ2-7 and V is TRBV30; either TRBD1 or TRBD2 may supply D (6 bases each). The CDR3 sequence is 15 residues long. Germline values: CDR1 GTSNPN, CDR2 SVGIG (reference sequence). Trimming removed 3 bases from V and 0 bases from J, with 15 bases in between. CDR3 amino acids: CAWRRETGISYEQYF. The CDR3 DNA reads TGTGCCTGGAGACGGGAGACAGGTATCTCCTACGAGCAGTACTTC. The variable domain in full, completed from reference TRBV30 and TRBJ2-7, reads SQTIHQWPATLVQPVGSPLSLECTVEGTSNPNLYWYRQAAGRGLQLLFYSVGIGQISSEVPQNLSASRPQDRQFILSSKKLLLSDSGFYLCAWRRETGISYEQYFGPGTRLTVT.

About this clonotype: A junction boundary mismatches the germline segment, possibly from a read error. The J gene is TRBJ2-7, the V gene TRBV5-1; 8 nucleotides line up with TRBD2. The germline V gene has CDR1 SGHRS and CDR2 YFSETQ. CDR3 length: 14 residues. In nucleotides, the CDR3 is TGTGCCAGCAGTGAGTTAGCGGGATCCCTAGGCCAGTACTTC. The encoded protein is CASSELAGSLGQYF.

This clonotype was found many times. The chain recombines TRBV9 with TRBJ2-3; possible D gene TRBD2, 7 bases. CDR1 SGDLS and CDR2 YYNGEE come from the germline V gene. This CDR3 spans 16 amino acids. V was shortened by 3 bases and J by 1 base, with 15 bases between the two germline ends. The CDR3 DNA reads TGTGCCAGCAGCGCAATACAGGGAGGGGGCACAGATACGCAGTATTTT. Translation: CASSAIQGGGTDTQYF. Supplemented by reference TRBV9 and TRBJ2-3, the full variable domain reads DSGVTQTPKHLITATGQRVTLRCSPRSGDLSVYWYQQSLDQGLQFLIQYYNGEERAKGNILERFSAQQFPDLHSELNLSSLELGDSALYFCASSAIQGGGTDTQYFGPGTRLTVL.

The rearrangement uses TRBV6-9 and TRBJ1-3; no definite D call. Germline V gene sequence: CDR1 MNHGY, CDR2 SVAAGI. The CDR3 runs to 14 residues. Trimming took off 2 bases at V and 0 bases at J, with 5 bases between the two ends. The CDR3, as DNA: TGTGCCAGCAGTTATACGGCCTCTGGAAACACCATATATTTT. Translating gives CASSYTASGNTIYF.

On this clonotype: A much bigger clone sits one base away, suggesting this may be a read error. The rearrangement links TRBV20-1 to TRBJ2-1; D unclear. This CDR3 contains 15 residues. Trimming stripped 1 base from V and 7 bases from J, with 17 bases between. Germline V CDR1 and CDR2: DFQATT, SNEGSKA (reference sequence). The CDR3 protein is CSARGPGGVWNEQFF. As DNA, the CDR3 is TGCAGTGCTAGAGGTCCGGGTGGAGTCTGGAATGAGCAGTTCTTC.

With regard to this clonotype: This is likely a read error, given that the CDR3 carries no conserved phenylalanine or tryptophan at its end. The limits of the CDR3 on the DNA are not certain, so only TCRdb's listed CDR3 is given. The CDR3 protein is CSASLIARS. This chain links TRBV20-1 with TRBJ2-1; TRBD2 was called by the table and not checked on the DNA. Per germline, CDR1 DFQATT and CDR2 SNEGSKA (reference sequence). The CDR3 extends over 9 residues, inclusive of both ends.

The sample holds many counts of this clonotype. The chain combines TRBV10-2 with TRBJ2-3; D not certain. CDR3 length: 16 residues. Germline CDR1 reads WSHSY; CDR2 reads SAAADI. Trimming pared 0 bases from V and 2 bases from J, leaving 12 bases between. Written as DNA, the CDR3 is TGCGCCAGCAGTGAGTCCTTAAACCGAGTCACAGATACGCAGTATTTT. It yields the protein CASSESLNRVTDTQYF.

The sample holds one count of this clonotype. The genes are TRBV30 and TRBJ2-1, with D unresolved. Germline values: CDR1 GTSNPN, CDR2 SVGIG (reference sequence). This CDR3 region has 11 residues. With 4 bases removed from V and 5 bases from J, the gap between germline ends came to 6 bases. The CDR3, as DNA: TGTGCCTGGACAGCAAACAATGAGCAGTTCTTC. Its translation: CAWTANNEQFF.

This clonotype appeared many times. This chain joins TRBV16 and TRBJ2-3; possibly TRBD2 for D (5 bases). Per the germline V gene, CDR1 is KGHSY and CDR2 is FQNENV. The CDR3 totals 19 residues. Trimming cost V 0 bases and J 1 base, with 20 bases left between them. The chain's CDR3 is CASSQSAPVLASGTDTQYF. The CDR3 DNA reads TGTGCCAGCAGCCAATCGGCCCCCGTCCTAGCCTCTGGCACAGATACGCAGTATTTT. Full variable domain (remainder filled in from reference TRBV16 and TRBJ2-3): GEEVAQTPKHLVRGEGQKAKLYCAPIKGHSYVFWYQQVLKNEFKFLISFQNENVFDETGMPKERFSAKCLPNSPCSLEIQATKLEDSAVYFCASSQSAPVLASGTDTQYFGPGTRLTVL.

CDR3 nucleotides: TGTGCCAGCAGCCGAACAGGGGGCCTCTCCTACGAGCAGTACTTC. Its translation: CASSRTGGLSYEQYF. The genes are TRBV9 and TRBJ2-7; TRBD1 matches 9 bases. The CDR3 is 15 residues long. Germline-derived CDR1 and CDR2 are SGDLS and YYNGEE. J lost 0 bases, V lost 4 bases, and 5 bases had no gene match.

This clonotype appeared a few times. The gene calls are TRBV9 and TRBJ2-2; D remains unclear. This CDR3 is 11 amino acids long. CDR1 and CDR2 from the germline V gene are SGDLS and YYNGEE. With 5 bases removed from V and 8 bases from J, the gap between germline ends came to 7 bases. The CDR3 coding sequence is TGTGCCAGCAGGGCCGGGGGGGAGCTGTTTTTT. Protein: CASRAGGELFF.

Ten or more counts support this clonotype. The chain has TRBV30 and TRBJ2-6, with a tentative D call TRBD1 (5 bases). CDR1 and CDR2 from the germline V gene are GTSNPN and SVGIG (reference sequence). The V gene lost 2 bases and the J gene lost 4 bases, with 12 bases spanning the gap. The CDR3 covers 15 residues. CDR3 sequence reads: CAWSLGASGANVLTF. CDR3 coding DNA: TGTGCCTGGAGTCTAGGGGCATCGGGGGCCAACGTCCTGACTTTC.

This clonotype was found many times. J is TRBJ1-2 and V is TRBV28, with D possibly TRBD1 on 5 matching bases. The CDR3 has 15 residues. The V gene's germline CDR1 is MDHEN and CDR2 SYDVKM. V was pared by 7 bases and J by 0 bases, with 15 bases between. CDR3 DNA sequence: TGTGCCAGCACCCTACAACCAGGGTCTAACTATGGCTACACCTTC. Translating it yields CASTLQPGSNYGYTF.

Comments on this clonotype: At one end the junction does not follow the germline gene, possibly because of a read error. The chain has TRBV19 and TRBJ1-1; possibly TRBD1 for D (6 bases). There are 14 residues in the CDR3. Per germline, CDR1 LNHDA and CDR2 SQIVND (reference sequence). The CDR3 sequence: CAGSIGQLNTEAFF. Written as DNA, the CDR3 is TGTGCCGGTAGTATCGGACAGCTAAACACTGAAGCTTTCTTT.

The rearrangement joins TRBV6-5 to TRBJ1-2, with a tentative D call TRBD1 (5 bases). Trimming took off 0 bases at V and 7 bases at J, with 15 bases between the two ends. CDR1 is MNHEY, CDR2 SVGAGI, per germline. The CDR3 runs 15 residues. CDR3: CASSYSGSVGGGYTF. The DNA for the CDR3 is TGTGCCAGCAGTTACTCGGGGTCAGTCGGGGGTGGCTACACCTTC.

This clonotype was observed a handful of times. This chain connects TRBV6-1 to TRBJ1-3, with 9 bases fitting TRBD1. The V gene's germline CDR1 is MNHNS and CDR2 SASEGT. The CDR3 totals 14 residues. Trimming cost V 6 bases and J 4 bases; bases outside gene matches: 4. The CDR3 bases are TGTGCCAGCAGCCGACAGGGGGGAGGAAACACCATATATTTT. Translated: CASSRQGGGNTIYF.

This clonotype was recorded at least ten times. This chain joins TRBV3-1 and TRBJ1-1; a weak D match, TRBD1 (5 bases). The ends were cut back, 4 bases at V and 7 bases at J, with 13 bases in the middle. Germline CDR1 is LGHDT and CDR2 is YNNKEL (reference sequence). The CDR3 totals 13 residues. For the CDR3, the DNA is TGTGCCAGCAGCCTCGGGACCCAGCGTGAAGCTTTCTTT. It yields the protein CASSLGTQREAFF. The whole variable domain, remainder taken from reference TRBV3-1 and TRBJ1-1, is DTAVSQTPKYLVTQMGNDKSIKCEQNLGHDTMYWYKQDSKKFLKIMFSYNNKELIINETVPNRFSPKSPDKAHLNLHINSLELGDSAVYFCASSLGTQREAFFGQGTRLTVV.